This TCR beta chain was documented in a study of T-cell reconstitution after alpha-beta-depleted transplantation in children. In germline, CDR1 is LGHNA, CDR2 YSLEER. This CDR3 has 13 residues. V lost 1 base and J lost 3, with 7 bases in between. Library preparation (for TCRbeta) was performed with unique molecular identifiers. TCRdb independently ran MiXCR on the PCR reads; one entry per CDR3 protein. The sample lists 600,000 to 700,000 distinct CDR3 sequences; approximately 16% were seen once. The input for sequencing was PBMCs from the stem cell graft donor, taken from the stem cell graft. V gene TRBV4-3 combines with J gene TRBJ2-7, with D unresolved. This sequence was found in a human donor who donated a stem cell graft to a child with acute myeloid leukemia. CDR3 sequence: CASSQAEDYEQYF. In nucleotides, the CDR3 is TGCGCCAGCAGCCAAGCAGAAGACTACGAGCAGTACTTC.